These 8 T cell receptor beta chains were sequenced from one sample in a study of identical twins. One entry per CDR3 protein results from TCRdb running MiXCR on the 5' RACE reads. Of about 470,000 distinct CDR3 sequences in the sample, approximately 25% were seen once. This sample also appeared in a second study, on T cells expressing NK-cell markers.

Material for sequencing was CD4+ T cells sorted from blood. These receptors all come from a woman under 30 in good health.

In its sample, this clonotype was seen a few times. The chain uses TRBV29-1 and TRBJ2-7, with D unclear. V was trimmed by 1 base and J by 4 bases, leaving 5 bases between them. Germline CDR1 is SQVTM and CDR2 is ANQGSEA. The CDR3 sequence is 11 residues long. The CDR3 DNA sequence: TGCAGCGTTGAAGTCCGGTACGAGCAGTACTTC. Translated, it gives CSVEVRYEQYF.

The rearrangement uses TRBV20-1 and TRBJ2-3; perhaps TRBD2 as D (6 bases). Per germline, CDR1 DFQATT and CDR2 SNEGSKA (reference sequence). This CDR3 has 15 residues. V lost 0 bases, J lost 5 bases, and 15 bases lay in between. CDR3 region: CSARDGRRGGDTQYF. Written as DNA, the CDR3 is TGCAGTGCTAGAGATGGGCGGCGGGGAGGAGATACGCAGTATTTT.

This clonotype was counted only a few times. This chain uses TRBV29-1 with TRBJ2-1; 10 nucleotides match TRBD1. Germline V gives CDR1 SQVTM, CDR2 ANQGSEA. V shed 7 bases and J 3 bases; nucleotides not matched to a gene: 15. The CDR3 is 17 amino acids. In DNA, the CDR3 is TGCAGCGCAATCCGACATGCCGGGACAGGGGACTACAATGAGCAGTTCTTC. Its translation is CSAIRHAGTGDYNEQFF.

V gene TRBV20-1 combines with J gene TRBJ2-3; TRBD2 aligns across 9 bases. The ends lost 1 base at V and 5 bases at J; junction bases unmatched: 4. The CDR3 covers 14 residues. The V gene's germline CDR1 is DFQATT and CDR2 SNEGSKA (reference sequence). CDR3: CSARGGGAKDTQYF. The CDR3 DNA sequence: TGCAGTGCTAGAGGCGGGGGGGCTAAAGATACGCAGTATTTT.

The CDR3 nucleotides are TGTGCCAGCAGTATTGGGACAGGGAGGGGCCAAAACATTCAGTACTTC. The encoded protein is CASSIGTGRGQNIQYF. The V gene is TRBV6-1, the J gene TRBJ2-4; 9 bases line up with TRBD1. V trimming: 5 bases; J trimming: 5 bases; junction bases outside the gene matches: 10. The CDR3 contains 16 residues. The germline gives CDR1 MNHNS, CDR2 SASEGT.

This clonotype was found a few times. The rearrangement uses TRBV20-1 and TRBJ2-7, with 7 bases identical to TRBD2. V dropped 6 bases and J dropped 9; count of bases not matched to a gene: 20. The CDR3 is 15 amino acids. The V gene's germline CDR1 is DFQATT and CDR2 SNEGSKA (reference sequence). CDR3 in amino acids: CSAKGDGNHLAGQYF. The CDR3 region has the DNA TGCAGTGCCAAGGGTGACGGGAACCACTTAGCGGGGCAGTACTTC.

The sample holds a few counts of this clonotype. In DNA form, the CDR3 reads TGTGCCAGCAGTTTAAGGAGACTGGGGGGGACCCAGTACTTC. This sequence encodes CASSLRRLGGTQYF. This chain links TRBV12-3 or TRBV12-4 with TRBJ2-5; TRBD2 is a possible D gene (6 bases). The CDR3 consists of 14 residues. The V end lost 2 bases, the J end lost 7 bases, and 14 bases lay between the germline ends.

This clonotype was picked up a small number of times. This chain uses TRBV9 with TRBJ2-2; 7 positions match TRBD2. CDR1 and CDR2 (germline): SGDLS, YYNGEE. V shed 5 bases, J shed 0 bases, and the junction held 1 base outside the gene matches. The CDR3 has 14 residues. The DNA of the CDR3 is TGTGCCAGCAGGGGGGGGTCGAACACCGGGGAGCTGTTTTTT. Its translation: CASRGGSNTGELFF.